This T cell receptor (beta chain) was profiled in a study of tumor-infiltrating lymphocytes in localized non-small cell lung cancer. With regard to this clone: Its specificity is not known.

The V gene's germline CDR1 is LNHDA and CDR2 SQIVND (reference sequence). The CDR3 loop spans 17 amino acids. Trimming took 5 bases from V and 5 from J; bases not matched to a gene: 15. Study results and caveats: No link was found between tumor T-cell fraction and recurrence-free survival.

Here immunoSEQ multiplex PCR was the method, and the copy in TCRdb shows in-frame clones only, minus some. The sample includes under 20,000 clones, around three quarters of them seen just once. The chain employs TRBV19 and TRBJ2-5, with 9 positions matching TRBD2. This receptor was obtained from a human donor with non-small cell lung cancer. Sequencing input: lung tumor tissue. CDR3 sequence reads: CASSPWGASGAQETQYF. CDR3 sequence (DNA): TGTGCCAGTAGTCCATGGGGGGCTAGCGGGGCCCAGGAGACCCAGTACTTC.